This T cell receptor (beta chain) was identified in a study of blood T cell repertoires in COVID-19. The overall study: Sources were T cells, B-cell-depleted T cells, or PBMCs; the material itself was cDNA or gDNA.

TCRdb's table, derived via immunoSEQ multiplex PCR, lists solely in-frame clones and lacks some. The sample shows some 110,000 clones, around 75% of them seen only once. Per the germline V gene, CDR1 is LNHDA and CDR2 is SQIVND (reference sequence). V dropped 8 bases and J dropped 7; count of bases not matched to a gene: 5. The CDR3 contains 13 residues. The V and J genes are TRBV19 and TRBJ1-6, with 7 bases lining up with TRBD1. Sequencing used peripheral blood. The clonotype was recovered from a human donor with acute or convalescent COVID-19. The donor label of this sample is uncertain. CDR3 DNA sequence: TGTGCCAGTGCACAGGGGTACAATTCACCCCTCCACTTT. The encoded protein is CASAQGYNSPLHF.